This T cell receptor (beta chain) was profiled in a study of T cell responses to AZD1222 COVID-19 vaccine. The count of this clone is one. Antigen: not known. General study points: Just a handful of AZD1222 recipients tested seropositive at baseline.

Profiling relied on immunoSEQ multiplex PCR, and the TCRdb table lists in-frame clones only, not all of them. The sample consists of about 130,000 clones, roughly 80% of them appearing once. J lost 7 bases, V lost 6 bases, and 6 bases had no gene match. CDR3 length: 14 residues. Germline loops: CDR1 MNHEY, CDR2 SVGAGI. The TCR was taken from an adult in good health. The sequencing used peripheral blood, collected on day 0 of AZD1222 vaccination. The rearrangement joins TRBV6-5 to TRBJ1-6; 7 nucleotides align to TRBD1. In DNA, the CDR3 is TGTGCCAGCAGACCGACAGGGTGGAATTCACCCCTCCACTTT. Protein sequence: CASRPTGWNSPLHF.